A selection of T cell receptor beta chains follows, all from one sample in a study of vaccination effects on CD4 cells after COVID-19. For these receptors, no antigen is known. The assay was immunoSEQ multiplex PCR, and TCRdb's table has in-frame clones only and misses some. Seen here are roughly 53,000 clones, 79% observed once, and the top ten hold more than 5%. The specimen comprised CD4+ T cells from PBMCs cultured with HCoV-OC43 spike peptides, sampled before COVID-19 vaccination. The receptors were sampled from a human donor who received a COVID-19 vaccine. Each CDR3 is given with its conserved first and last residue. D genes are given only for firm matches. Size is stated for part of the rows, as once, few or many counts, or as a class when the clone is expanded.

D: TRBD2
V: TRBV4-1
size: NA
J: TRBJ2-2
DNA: TGCGCCAGCAGCCAAGCTGCTGGGGGTACTAGCGGGTCCTCCACCGGGGAGCTGTTTTTT
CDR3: CASSQAAGGTSGSSTGELFF

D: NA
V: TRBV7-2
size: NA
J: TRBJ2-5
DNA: TGTGCCAGCAGCTTCGATAAGGAAGAGACCCAGTACTTC
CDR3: CASSFDKEETQYF

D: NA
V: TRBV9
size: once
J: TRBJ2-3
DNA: TGTGCCAGCAGCGTAGTCGGACTGTCTAGCACAGATACGCAGTATTTT
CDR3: CASSVVGLSSTDTQYF

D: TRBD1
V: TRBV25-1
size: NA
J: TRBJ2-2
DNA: TGTGCCAGCGTACAGGGGGGAGTCGGGGAGCTGTTTTTT
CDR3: CASVQGGVGELFF

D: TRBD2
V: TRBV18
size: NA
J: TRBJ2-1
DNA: TGTGCCAGCTCACCCAGCGGGGGGGCCGACAATGAGCAGTTCTTC
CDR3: CASSPSGGADNEQFF

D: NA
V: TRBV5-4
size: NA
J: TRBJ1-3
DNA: TGTGCCAGCAGCTTGGATGTAGGCTCTGGAAACACCATATATTTT
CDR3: CASSLDVGSGNTIYF

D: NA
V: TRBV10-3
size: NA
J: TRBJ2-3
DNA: TGTGCCATCTCGCCTGGGGGGAATACGCAGTATTTT
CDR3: CAISPGGNTQYF

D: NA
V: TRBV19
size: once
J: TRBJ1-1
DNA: TGTGCCAGTAGTATAGGAGTACACCGGAACACTGAAGCTTTCTTT
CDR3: CASSIGVHRNTEAFF

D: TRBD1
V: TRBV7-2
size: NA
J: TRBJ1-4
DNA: TGTGCCAGCAGCTTGGACAGGGGGCCAGGAGAAAAACTGTTTTTT
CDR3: CASSLDRGPGEKLFF

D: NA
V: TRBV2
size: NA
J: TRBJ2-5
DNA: TGTGCCAGCAATGTCTTCCAAGAGACCCAGTACTTC
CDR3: CASNVFQETQYF

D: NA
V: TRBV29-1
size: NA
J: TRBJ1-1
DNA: TGCAGCGTCAAAATAACGCGGGGAACTGAAGCTTTCTTT
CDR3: CSVKITRGTEAFF

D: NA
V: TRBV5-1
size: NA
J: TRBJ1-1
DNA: TGCGCCAGCACCTTGGGGCCAGACAACACTGAAGCTTTCTTT
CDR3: CASTLGPDNTEAFF

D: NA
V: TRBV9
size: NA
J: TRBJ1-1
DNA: TGTGCCAGCAGCCTACAGGGATCTGAAGCTTTCTTT
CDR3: CASSLQGSEAFF

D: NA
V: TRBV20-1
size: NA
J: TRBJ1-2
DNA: TGCAGTGCTAGAGATACCGCGGGCTACACCTTC
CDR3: CSARDTAGYTF

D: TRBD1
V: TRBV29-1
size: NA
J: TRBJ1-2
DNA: TGCAGCGTAGGCAGGGGGCTCGCTAACTATGGCTACACCTTC
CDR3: CSVGRGLANYGYTF

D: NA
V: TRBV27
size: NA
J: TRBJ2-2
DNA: TGTGCCAGCGGAACAACGAACACCGGGGAGCTGTTTTTT
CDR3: CASGTTNTGELFF

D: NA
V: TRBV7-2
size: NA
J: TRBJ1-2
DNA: TGTGCCAGCAGCTTAGTGGGCACGGGACACACGGGCTCTGGCTACACCTTC
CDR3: CASSLVGTGHTGSGYTF

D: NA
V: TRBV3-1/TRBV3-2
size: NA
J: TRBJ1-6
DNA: TGTGCCAGCAGCCAGTCGACCTCCTCGGCAGACTCACCCCTCCACTTT
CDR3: CASSQSTSSADSPLHF

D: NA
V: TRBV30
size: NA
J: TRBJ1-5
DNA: TGTGCCTGGAGTGGGAGTCCCAATCAGCCCCAGCATTTT
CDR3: CAWSGSPNQPQHF

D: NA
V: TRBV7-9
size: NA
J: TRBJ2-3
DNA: TGTGCCAGCAGCTCCGCCCGGGTGACAGATACGCAGTATTTT
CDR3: CASSSARVTDTQYF

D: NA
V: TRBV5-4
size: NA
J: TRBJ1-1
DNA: TGTGCCAGCAGCTTTCAGACCATGAACACTGAAGCTTTCTTT
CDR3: CASSFQTMNTEAFF

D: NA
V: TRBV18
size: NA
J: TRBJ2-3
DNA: TGTGCCAGCTCACCCACTGTCAGGGGGGGAGGCACAGATACGCAGTATTTT
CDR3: CASSPTVRGGGTDTQYF

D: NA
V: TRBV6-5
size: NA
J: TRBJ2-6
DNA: TGTGCCAGCACAAGGGTACTAGGGGCCAACGTCCTGACTTTC
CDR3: CASTRVLGANVLTF

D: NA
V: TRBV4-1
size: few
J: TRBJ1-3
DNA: TGCGCCAGCAGCCAGCCGGACGGCCGCTCTGGAAACACCATATATTTT
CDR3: CASSQPDGRSGNTIYF

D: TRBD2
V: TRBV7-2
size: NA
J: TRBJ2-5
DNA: TGTGCCAGCAGCTCCCTAAGGAGAGCGGGGCAAGAGACCCAGTACTTC
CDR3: CASSSLRRAGQETQYF

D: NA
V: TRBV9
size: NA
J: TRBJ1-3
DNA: TGTGCCAGCAGTGATAGGGGAGGCACTGGAAACACCATATATTTT
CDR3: CASSDRGGTGNTIYF

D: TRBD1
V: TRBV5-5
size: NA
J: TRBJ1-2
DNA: TGTGCCAGCAGCTGGGACAGACCTAACTATGGCTACACCTTC
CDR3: CASSWDRPNYGYTF

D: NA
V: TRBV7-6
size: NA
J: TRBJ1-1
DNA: TGTGCCAGCAGCTTATATCCAGCCTCGAACACTGAAGCTTTCTTT
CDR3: CASSLYPASNTEAFF

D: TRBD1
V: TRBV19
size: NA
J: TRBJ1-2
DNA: TGTGCCAGTAGTCAAAGACAGGGCGGCGGACATGGCTACACCTTC
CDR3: CASSQRQGGGHGYTF

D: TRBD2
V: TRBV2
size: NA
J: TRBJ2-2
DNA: TGTGCCAGCAGTGAAAAGCGGGGGGGCATAAAGACCGGGGAGCTGTTTTTT
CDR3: CASSEKRGGIKTGELFF

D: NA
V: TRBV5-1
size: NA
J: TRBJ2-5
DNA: TGCGCCAGCAGCTCCATGGGGGCTGCGTTACAGACCCAGTACTTC
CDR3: CASSSMGAALQTQYF

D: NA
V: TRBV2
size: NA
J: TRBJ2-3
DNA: TGTGCCAGCAGTGAAGATGTGCGGGGCTTCGATACGCAGTATTTT
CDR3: CASSEDVRGFDTQYF

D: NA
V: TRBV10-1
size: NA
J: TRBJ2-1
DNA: TGCGCCAGCAGTGCTTCGGGGGACTACAATGAGCAGTTCTTC
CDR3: CASSASGDYNEQFF

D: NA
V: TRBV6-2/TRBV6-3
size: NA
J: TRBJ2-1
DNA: TGTGCCAGCAGCGCAACTAGCCCCGACAATGAGCAGTTCTTC
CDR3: CASSATSPDNEQFF